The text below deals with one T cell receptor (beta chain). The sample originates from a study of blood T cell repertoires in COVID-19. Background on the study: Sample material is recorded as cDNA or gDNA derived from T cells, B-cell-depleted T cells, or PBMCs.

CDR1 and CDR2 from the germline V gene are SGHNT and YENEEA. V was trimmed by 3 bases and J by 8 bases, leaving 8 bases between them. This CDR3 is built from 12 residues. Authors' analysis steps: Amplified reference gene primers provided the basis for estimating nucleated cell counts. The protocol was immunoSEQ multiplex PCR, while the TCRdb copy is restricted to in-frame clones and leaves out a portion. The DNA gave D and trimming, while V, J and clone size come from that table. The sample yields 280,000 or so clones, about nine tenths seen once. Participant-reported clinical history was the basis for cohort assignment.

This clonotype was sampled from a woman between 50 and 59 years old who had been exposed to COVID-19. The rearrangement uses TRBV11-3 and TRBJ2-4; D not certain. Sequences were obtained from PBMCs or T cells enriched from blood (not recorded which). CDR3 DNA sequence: TGTGCCAGCAGCTTGGGCCAGGACATTCAGTACTTC. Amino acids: CASSLGQDIQYF.